The TCR beta chain described here comes from a study of blood T cell repertoires in COVID-19. The overall study: Material from acute and convalescent COVID-19 was sourced from the United States, Italy and Spain. Nucleic acid was either cDNA or gDNA, and it came from T cells, B-cell-depleted T cells, or PBMCs.

In the source study's methods: Amplification from reference gene primers served as the basis for estimated nucleated cell counts. Clones were sequenced by immunoSEQ multiplex PCR, and TCRdb holds only the in-frame ones, with some missing. That table gives V, J and clone size, and the DNA gave D and trimming. The sample consists of some 200,000 clones, about 85% of them appearing once. Germline CDR1 reads SGHTA; CDR2 reads FQGNSA. V lost 2 bases to trimming and J lost 4 bases, with 7 bases between them. This CDR3 comprises 13 residues. The rearrangement joins TRBV7-2 to TRBJ2-3; D unresolved. The clonotype was recovered from a woman aged 18 to 35 who had recovered from COVID-19. Sequences were obtained from peripheral blood. The CDR3 spells CASSLIGPDTQYF. CDR3 nucleotide sequence: TGTGCCAGCAGCTTAATCGGTCCAGATACGCAGTATTTT.